The 18 T cell receptor beta chains in this list originate from one sample, sequenced in a study of T cell responses to AZD1222 COVID-19 vaccine. Produced via immunoSEQ multiplex PCR; TCRdb's table is partial and in-frame only. There are some 150,000 clones in the sample; approximately 88% occur only once, and roughly 16% lies in the top ten. The sequencing used peripheral blood, collected on day 0 of AZD1222 vaccination. These receptors came from an adult in good health.

The chain links TRBV5-4 to TRBJ1-3; 9 bases are a match to TRBD1. Losses at the gene ends were 3 bases for V and 7 bases for J; bases not matched to a gene: 2. The CDR3 runs 13 residues. In germline, CDR1 is SGHNT, CDR2 YYREEE (reference sequence). The chain's CDR3 is CASSSDRGNTIYF. The CDR3 nucleotides are TGTGCCAGCAGCTCTGACAGGGGGAACACCATATATTTT.

In the case of this clone: One junction end disagrees with the germline gene, perhaps due to a read error. The V and J genes are TRBV7-2 and TRBJ2-7; D gene unclear. This CDR3 contains 12 residues. Germline V CDR1 and CDR2: SGHTA, FQGNSA. The CDR3 DNA reads TGTGCCAGCAGCCCTACCTCCCACGAGCAGTACTTC. It codes for CASSPTSHEQYF.

The chain uses TRBV6-5 and TRBJ1-5, with a weak D call TRBD1 (6 bases). The ends were cut back, 6 bases at V and 0 bases at J, with 12 bases in the middle. The germline gives CDR1 MNHEY, CDR2 SVGAGI. This CDR3 has 15 residues. Here the CDR3 reads CASRRGQYSNQPQHF. The CDR3 DNA is TGTGCCAGCAGACGAGGACAGTATAGCAATCAGCCCCAGCATTTT.

The V call is TRBV7-3, the J call TRBJ1-2; 7 nucleotides line up with TRBD1. This CDR3 spans 13 amino acids. V shed 5 bases and J 8 bases; nucleotides not matched to a gene: 8. Looked up from germline, CDR1 is SGHTA and CDR2 is FQGTGA. This chain's CDR3 is CASSHEQGYGYTF. Written as DNA, the CDR3 is TGTGCCAGCAGCCATGAACAGGGGTACGGCTACACCTTC.

The chain carries TRBV2 and TRBJ1-5; 7 nucleotides match TRBD1. Germline lookup yields CDR1 SNHLY and CDR2 FYNNEI. The CDR3 has 17 residues. Trimming at V came to 8 bases and at J to 5 bases, leaving 18 bases not matched to a gene. The CDR3 bases are TGTGCCAGCGGCGGGACAGCCCGATTGGGAATCGATCAGCCCCAGCATTTT. Its translation is CASGGTARLGIDQPQHF.

The V and J genes are TRBV6-5 and TRBJ2-7; D may be TRBD1 (5 bases). V lost 8 bases, J lost 3 bases, and 11 bases lay in between. From germline, CDR1 is MNHEY and CDR2 SVGAGI. The CDR3 has 12 amino acids. CDR3 region: CASRQSRYEQYF. The CDR3 DNA follows: TGTGCCAGCCGACAGAGCCGCTACGAGCAGTACTTC.

The chain is built from TRBV18 and TRBJ2-7, with 12 bases that match TRBD1. The germline V gene encodes CDR1 KGHSH and CDR2 LQKENI. This CDR3 contains 15 residues. V was pared by 1 base and J by 2 bases, with 0 bases of the junction left unmatched. The CDR3 reads CASSPRDRGPYEQYF. CDR3 sequence (DNA): TGTGCCAGCTCACCACGGGACAGGGGGCCCTACGAGCAGTACTTC.

The chain joins TRBV5-6 to TRBJ1-1; 9 nucleotides agree with TRBD1. V trimming: 1 base; J trimming: 4 bases; junction bases outside the gene matches: 2. This CDR3 region has 14 residues. Germline CDR1 SGHDT, CDR2 YYEEEE. CDR3 nucleotide sequence: TGTGCCAGCAGCTTGTGGGACAGGGTCACTGAAGCTTTCTTT. This sequence encodes CASSLWDRVTEAFF.

This clone was detected once. V and J are TRBV7-9 and TRBJ2-5; no firm D call. Germline V CDR1 and CDR2: SEHNR, FQNEAQ (reference sequence). CDR3 length equals 14 residues. Trimming shortened V by 4 bases and J by 5 bases, and 14 bases separated the two germline ends. The DNA for the CDR3 is TGTGCCAGCAGCTGGAGACTCGAGGCGGAGACCCAGTACTTC. This translates into CASSWRLEAETQYF.

This chain links TRBV30 with TRBJ1-3; D is ambiguous. The V and J ends lost 0 bases and 4 bases respectively, with 7 bases between them. CDR3 length: 13 amino acids. Looked up from germline, CDR1 is GTSNPN and CDR2 is SVGIG (reference sequence). The CDR3 sequence is CAWSVRGGNTIYF. CDR3 bases: TGTGCCTGGAGTGTAAGAGGAGGAAACACCATATATTTT.

The chain recombines TRBV29-1 with TRBJ2-5; no reliable D call. The germline V gene has CDR1 SQVTM and CDR2 ANQGSEA. The CDR3 extends over 12 amino acids. The V end was cut by 3 bases, the J end by 0 bases, with 5 bases between. CDR3 region: CSVESNQETQYF. The CDR3 DNA reads as TGCAGCGTTGAGTCTAACCAAGAGACCCAGTACTTC.

This clone was counted a few times. V is TRBV11-3 and J is TRBJ2-2; no clear D. Between the trimmed V and J ends, which lost 2 bases and 0 bases, there was a span of 4 bases. The CDR3 consists of 14 residues. CDR1 is SGHNT and CDR2 is YENEEA in the germline V gene. The CDR3 spells CASSLRANTGELFF. CDR3 bases: TGTGCCAGCAGCTTAAGGGCGAACACCGGGGAGCTGTTTTTT.

The V and J genes are TRBV5-1 and TRBJ1-1; D is uncertain. V gave up 5 bases and J gave up 3 bases, with 11 bases separating them. The CDR3 extends over 13 amino acids. The germline V gene has CDR1 SGHRS and CDR2 YFSETQ. The CDR3 here is CASSPRWDTEAFF. The CDR3 DNA follows: TGCGCCAGCAGTCCGAGGTGGGACACTGAAGCTTTCTTT.

The chain is built from TRBV7-2 and TRBJ2-5; D not resolved. The CDR3 totals 11 residues. Trimming removed 1 base from V and 7 bases from J, with 4 bases in between. Germline V gives CDR1 SGHTA, CDR2 FQGNSA. The CDR3 loop is CASSLGLTQYF. The CDR3 DNA reads TGTGCCAGCAGCTTAGGCCTGACCCAGTACTTC.

The chain combines TRBV19 with TRBJ1-5; TRBD1 might be the D (5 bases). CDR1 and CDR2 from the germline V gene are LNHDA and SQIVND (reference sequence). V was clipped by 7 bases and J by 2 bases, with 12 bases between them. There are 14 residues in the CDR3. The CDR3 bases are TGTGCCAGTACGAGGGGTGGGGGCAATCAGCCCCAGCATTTT. Amino acids: CASTRGGGNQPQHF. The variable domain in full, completed from reference TRBV19 and TRBJ1-5, reads DGGITQSPKYLFRKEGQNVTLSCEQNLNHDAMYWYRQDPGQGLRLIYYSQIVNDFQKGDIAEGYSVSREKKESFPLTVTSAQKNPTAFYLCASTRGGGNQPQHFGDGTRLSIL.

V usage is TRBV9 and J usage is TRBJ1-2; D might be TRBD1 (5 bases). From germline, CDR1 is SGDLS and CDR2 YYNGEE. V lost 3 bases, J lost 5 bases, and 11 bases lay in between. The length of the CDR3 is 13 residues. Written as DNA, the CDR3 is TGTGCCAGCAGCGCTGACAGAGTATATGGCTACACCTTC. It is translated as CASSADRVYGYTF.

The V call is TRBV6-5, the J call TRBJ1-2, with D possibly being TRBD1 (5 bases). V lost 1 base to trimming and J lost 2 bases, with 14 bases between them. From germline, CDR1 is MNHEY and CDR2 SVGAGI. CDR3 length equals 16 residues. CDR3 sequence reads: CASSYLPGRGNYGYTF. As DNA, the CDR3 is TGTGCCAGCAGTTACTTACCGGGACGGGGCAACTATGGCTACACCTTC.

The chain employs TRBV3-1 (or the pseudogene TRBV3-2) and TRBJ1-1, with D maybe TRBD1 (5 bases). Deletions cut 0 bases from V and 4 bases from J, with 12 bases between. CDR1 and CDR2 (germline): LGHDT, YNNKEL (reference sequence). CDR3 length: 15 amino acids. CDR3 loop: CASSQDGGTSTEAFF. CDR3 in DNA: TGTGCCAGCAGCCAAGACGGGGGTACGAGCACTGAAGCTTTCTTT.